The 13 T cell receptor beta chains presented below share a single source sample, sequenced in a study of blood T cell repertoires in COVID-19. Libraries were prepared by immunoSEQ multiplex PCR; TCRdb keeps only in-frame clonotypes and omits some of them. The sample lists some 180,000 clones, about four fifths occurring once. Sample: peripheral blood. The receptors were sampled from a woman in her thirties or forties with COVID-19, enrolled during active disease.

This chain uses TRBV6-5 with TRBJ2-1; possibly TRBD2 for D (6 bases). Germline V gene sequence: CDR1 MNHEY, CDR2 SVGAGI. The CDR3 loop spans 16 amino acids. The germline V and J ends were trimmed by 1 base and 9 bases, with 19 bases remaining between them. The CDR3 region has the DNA TGTGCCAGCAGTTACTGTGAATTGGGAGGAAAGTGTGAGCAGTTCTTC. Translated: CASSYCELGGKCEQFF.

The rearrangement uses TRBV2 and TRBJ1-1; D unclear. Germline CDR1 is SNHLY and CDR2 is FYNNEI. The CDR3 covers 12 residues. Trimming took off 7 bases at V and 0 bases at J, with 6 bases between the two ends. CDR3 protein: CASIGVNTEAFF. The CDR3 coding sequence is TGTGCCAGCATCGGGGTGAACACTGAAGCTTTCTTT.

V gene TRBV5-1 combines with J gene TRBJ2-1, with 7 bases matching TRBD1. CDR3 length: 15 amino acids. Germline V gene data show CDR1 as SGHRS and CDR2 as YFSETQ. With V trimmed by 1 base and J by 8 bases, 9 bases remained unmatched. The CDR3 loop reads CASSLTGADSHEQFF. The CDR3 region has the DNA TGCGCCAGCAGCTTGACAGGGGCGGACTCCCATGAGCAGTTCTTC.

DNA for the CDR3: TGTGCCAGCAGCCAGACAGCTACTAATGAAAAACTGTTTTTT. This gives the protein CASSQTATNEKLFF. The V gene is TRBV3-1 (or the pseudogene TRBV3-2), the J gene TRBJ1-4; D is possibly TRBD1 (5 bases). Germline V gives CDR1 LGHDT, CDR2 YNNKEL (reference sequence). This CDR3 contains 14 residues. V was clipped by 3 bases and J by 2 bases, with 7 bases between them.

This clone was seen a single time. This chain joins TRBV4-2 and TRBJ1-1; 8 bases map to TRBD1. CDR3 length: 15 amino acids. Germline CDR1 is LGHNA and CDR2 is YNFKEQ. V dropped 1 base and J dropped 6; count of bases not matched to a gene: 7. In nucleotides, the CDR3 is TGTGCCAGCAGCCAAGGGACAGGGAGATGGTCTGAAGCTTTCTTT. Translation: CASSQGTGRWSEAFF.

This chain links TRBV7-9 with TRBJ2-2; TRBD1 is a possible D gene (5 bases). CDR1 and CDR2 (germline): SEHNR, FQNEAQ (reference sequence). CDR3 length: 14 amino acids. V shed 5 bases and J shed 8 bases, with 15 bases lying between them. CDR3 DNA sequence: TGTGCCAGCAGCCTACTCCAGGGAATGGGGGAGCTGTTTTTT. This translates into CASSLLQGMGELFF.

The CDR3 loop reads CASSPRRKGARRNTEAFF. The DNA for the CDR3 is TGCGCCAGCAGCCCGAGGCGTAAGGGGGCGCGAAGGAACACTGAAGCTTTCTTT. V usage is TRBV4-1 and J usage is TRBJ1-1, with 7 bases lining up with TRBD1. CDR1 is MGHRA, CDR2 YSYEKL, per germline. V was clipped by 4 bases and J by 1 base; unmatched bases: 15. The CDR3 runs 18 residues.

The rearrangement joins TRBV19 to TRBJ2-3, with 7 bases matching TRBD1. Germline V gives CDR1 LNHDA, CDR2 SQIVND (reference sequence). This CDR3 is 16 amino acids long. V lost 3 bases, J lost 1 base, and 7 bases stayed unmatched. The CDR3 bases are TGTGCCAGTAGTATGGGTACCGGGACAGGCACAGATACGCAGTATTTT. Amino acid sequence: CASSMGTGTGTDTQYF.

For the CDR3, the DNA is TGTGCCAGCTCACCAACCTTACAGGGAAAAACTGAAGCTTTCTTT. It codes for CASSPTLQGKTEAFF. The chain combines TRBV18 with TRBJ1-1; possible D gene TRBD1, 6 bases. Germline-derived CDR1 and CDR2 are KGHSH and LQKENI. The CDR3 spans 15 residues. The ends were cut back, 2 bases at V and 5 bases at J, with 15 bases in the middle.

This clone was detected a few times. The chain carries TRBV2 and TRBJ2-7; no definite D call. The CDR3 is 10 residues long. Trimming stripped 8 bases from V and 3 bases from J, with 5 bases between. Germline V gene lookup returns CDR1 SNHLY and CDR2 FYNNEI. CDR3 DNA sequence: TGTGCCAGCCTTCGCTACGAGCAGTACTTC. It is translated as CASLRYEQYF.

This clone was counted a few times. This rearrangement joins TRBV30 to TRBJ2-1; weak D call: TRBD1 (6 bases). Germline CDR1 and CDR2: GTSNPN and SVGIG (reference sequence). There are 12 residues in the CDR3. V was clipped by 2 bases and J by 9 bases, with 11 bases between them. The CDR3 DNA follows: TGTGCCTGGAGTCCAGGGGTTTTTGAGCAGTTCTTC. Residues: CAWSPGVFEQFF.

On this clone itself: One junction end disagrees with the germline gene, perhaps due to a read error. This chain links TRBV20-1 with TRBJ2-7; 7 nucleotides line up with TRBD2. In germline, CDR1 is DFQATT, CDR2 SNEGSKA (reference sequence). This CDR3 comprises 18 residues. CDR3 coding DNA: TGCAGTGCTAGTAAGGGCGGCTTGCGGGAGTCCCCCGTGTCGGAGCAGGGTTTC. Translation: CSASKGGLRESPVSEQGF.

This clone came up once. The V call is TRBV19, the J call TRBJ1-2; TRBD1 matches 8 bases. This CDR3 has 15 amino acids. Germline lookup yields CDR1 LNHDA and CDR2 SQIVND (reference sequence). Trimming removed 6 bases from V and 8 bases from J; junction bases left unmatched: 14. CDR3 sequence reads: CASSRLEDRAGGYTF. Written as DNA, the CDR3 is TGTGCCAGTAGCCGGTTGGAGGACAGGGCAGGGGGCTACACCTTC.